This TCR beta chain is from a study of T cells in Graves' hyperthyroidism and ophthalmopathy. Findings of the study overall: Appearing also in blood were most of the thyroid clonotypes expanded above 0.001. Stable hyperthyroidism was told apart from ophthalmopathy by a model built on 13 V-J features.

CDR1 and CDR2 from the germline V gene are DFQATT and SNEGSKA (reference sequence). The CDR3 has 13 amino acids. V gave up 7 bases and J gave up 6 bases; unmatched junction bases: 10. On this clonotype itself: What it binds is not known.

Authors of the study amplified TCR beta CDR3 regions from RNA transcripts. Initially, a first-round RT-PCR of the TCR CDR3 employed the HTBI primer set. TCRdb reprocessed the multiplex PCR reads with MiXCR, giving one entry per CDR3 protein. The data contain roughly 740,000 distinct CDR3 sequences, 16% of them singletons. The sample consisted of blood. The rearrangement joins TRBV20-1 to TRBJ2-3, with 7 bases fitting TRBD2. This TCR derives from a man between 18 and 35 years old with Graves' hyperthyroidism. CDR3 loop: CSVGRTSQDTQYF. The CDR3 region has the DNA TGCAGTGTGGGACGGACTAGTCAGGATACGCAGTATTTT.